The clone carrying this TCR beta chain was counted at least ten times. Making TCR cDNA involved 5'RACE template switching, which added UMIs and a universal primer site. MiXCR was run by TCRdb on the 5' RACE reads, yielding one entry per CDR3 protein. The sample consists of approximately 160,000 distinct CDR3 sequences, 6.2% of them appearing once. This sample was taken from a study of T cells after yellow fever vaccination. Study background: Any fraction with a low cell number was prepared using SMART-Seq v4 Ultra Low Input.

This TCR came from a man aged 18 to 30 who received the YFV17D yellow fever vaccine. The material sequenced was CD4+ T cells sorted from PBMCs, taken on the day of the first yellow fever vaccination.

This CDR3 reads CASSQYTPGGRDTQYF. The CDR3 DNA reads as TGTGCCAGCAGCCAATATACTCCGGGGGGCCGGGATACGCAGTATTTT. The chain employs TRBV3-1 and TRBJ2-3; TRBD2 is a possible D gene (7 bases). Trimming cost V 2 bases and J 6 bases, with 18 bases left between them. Germline values: CDR1 LGHDT, CDR2 YNNKEL (reference sequence). The CDR3 extends over 16 amino acids.